A single sample gave rise to the 20 T cell receptor beta chains below, sequenced in a study of T cells in Graves' hyperthyroidism and ophthalmopathy (dated by TCRdb to about 2019). Library creation used multiplex PCR. The run used an Illumina HiSeq 2000. Amplification of TCR beta CDR3 regions was carried out from RNA transcripts. A first-round RT-PCR of the TCR CDR3 used the HTBI primer set with the Qiagen OneStep RT-PCR kit. TCRdb applied fastp at Q25 and MiXCR to the public reads, then kept only in-frame beta chains. Rows with a matching CDR3 protein are joined into one entry that keeps the most common DNA and genes. This sample lists about 840,000 distinct CDR3 sequences; roughly 40% were detected once. Roughly 8.3% of the sample goes to the ten largest clones. Sequencing used blood. These receptor sequences come from a man aged 18 to 30 with Graves' hyperthyroidism.

In regard to this clonotype: One junction end does not reproduce the germline sequence, and a read error may be involved. The chain couples TRBV7-9 to TRBJ1-5; unclear D gene. This CDR3 region has 14 residues. Germline V gene sequence: CDR1 SEHNR, CDR2 FQNEAQ (reference sequence). The CDR3 sequence: CASSSMDGYQPQRF. CDR3 nucleotides: TGTGCCAGCAGCTCGATGGACGGGTATCAGCCCCAGCGTTTT.

This clonotype has a count of ten or more. The chain recombines TRBV10-3 with TRBJ2-5; 9 bases are shared with TRBD2. The ends lost 6 bases at V and 5 bases at J; junction bases unmatched: 10. The germline V gene encodes CDR1 ENHRY and CDR2 SYGVKD. This CDR3 is built from 15 residues. This CDR3 reads CAIRKGGRADETQYF. For the CDR3, the DNA is TGTGCCATCAGGAAAGGCGGGAGGGCCGACGAGACCCAGTACTTC.

There are a few counts of this clonotype. This chain's CDR3 is CASGGDSGQETQYF. For the CDR3, the DNA is TGTGCAAGCGGGGGGGACAGTGGTCAAGAGACCCAGTACTTC. This rearrangement joins TRBV2 to TRBJ2-5; 10 bases align to TRBD2. CDR3 length equals 14 residues. Per germline, CDR1 SNHLY and CDR2 FYNNEI.

The genes are TRBV19 and TRBJ2-5; 7 nucleotides match TRBD2. After removal of 6 bases from V and 4 bases from J, the junction contained 11 bases not matched to a gene. CDR1 and CDR2 (germline): LNHDA, SQIVND (reference sequence). The CDR3 loop spans 15 amino acids. This CDR3 is CASRPAGSRTETQYF. The CDR3 region has the DNA TGTGCCAGTAGACCAGCGGGAAGTAGGACAGAGACCCAGTACTTC.

Points on this clonotype: Since the CDR3 does not end with the conserved phenylalanine or tryptophan, this likely comes from a read error. This sequence joins TRBV7-2 and TRBJ2-7; D is uncertain. CDR1 SGHTA and CDR2 FQGNSA come from the germline V gene. This CDR3 spans 13 amino acids. Trimming removed 4 bases at V and 7 bases at J, with 14 bases between. The CDR3 coding sequence is TGTGCCAGCAGCTACACGTTTAGTCTTGAGCAGTACTCC. This encodes CASSYTFSLEQYS.

This clonotype occurred many times. The chain has TRBV29-1 and TRBJ2-5, with D perhaps matching TRBD2 (5 bases). Trimming shortened V by 2 bases and J by 5 bases, and 15 bases separated the two germline ends. Germline V gene lookup returns CDR1 SQVTM and CDR2 ANQGSEA. The CDR3 runs 14 residues. CDR3 nucleotides: TGCAGCGTTGAAAGACCCGGGAATGGGGAGACCCAGTACTTC. Its translation is CSVERPGNGETQYF.

The sample holds many counts of this clonotype. This chain joins TRBV12-3 or TRBV12-4 and TRBJ1-2, with D tentatively TRBD1 (5 bases). The CDR3 runs to 11 residues. V dropped 7 bases and J dropped 8 bases, with 11 bases sitting between them. The CDR3 DNA is TGTGCCAGCAAGGGGAAGGGAGGCTACACCTTC. Its translation is CASKGKGGYTF.

The rearrangement links TRBV5-1 to TRBJ2-2; TRBD1 might be the D (6 bases). CDR1 is SGHRS and CDR2 is YFSETQ in the germline V gene. The length of the CDR3 is 14 residues. The V end was cut by 2 bases, the J end by 7 bases, with 12 bases between. The CDR3 DNA is TGCGCCAGCAGCTTTGGGCAGGGGAACGGGGAGCTGTTTTTT. Protein: CASSFGQGNGELFF.

This clonotype has ten or more counts. The genes are TRBV7-2 and TRBJ2-5; D uncertain. Germline V gene sequence: CDR1 SGHTA, CDR2 FQGNSA. The ends were cut back, 5 bases at V and 5 bases at J, with 6 bases in the middle. This CDR3 spans 11 amino acids. CDR3 protein: CASSKSETQYF. DNA for the CDR3: TGTGCCAGCAGCAAATCGGAGACCCAGTACTTC.

For this clonotype: This may stem from a read error, because a much larger clone lies one nucleotide away. The chain links TRBV5-1 to TRBJ1-2, with unresolved D. This CDR3 spans 12 amino acids. CDR1 is SGHRS and CDR2 is YFSETQ in the germline V gene. CDR3 protein: CASSTATYGHTF. In DNA, the CDR3 is TGCGCCAGCAGCACAGCCACCTATGGCCACACCTTC.

The chain has TRBV9 and TRBJ2-7, with TRBD1 matching over 10 bases. CDR1 and CDR2 (germline): SGDLS, YYNGEE. The CDR3 length is 14 residues. V trimming: 1 base; J trimming: 5 bases; junction bases outside the gene matches: 3. The CDR3 sequence is CASSVTDRGHEQYF. The CDR3 DNA sequence: TGTGCCAGCAGCGTAACCGACAGGGGGCACGAGCAGTACTTC.

This clonotype was seen many times. The chain carries TRBV7-2 and TRBJ2-7, with 7 bases that match TRBD1. Trimming took 3 bases from V and 7 from J; bases not matched to a gene: 9. The CDR3 runs to 14 residues. Germline values: CDR1 SGHTA, CDR2 FQGNSA. The CDR3 loop is CASSFRQGLGEQYF. The CDR3 DNA follows: TGTGCCAGCAGCTTCCGACAGGGCCTGGGAGAGCAGTACTTC.

At least ten counts were recorded for this clonotype. The chain has TRBV2 and TRBJ1-4; the D is unclear. CDR3 size: 12 residues. V lost 10 bases and J lost 0, with 6 bases in between. Germline loops: CDR1 SNHLY, CDR2 FYNNEI. The CDR3 loop is CATLSTNEKLFF. The CDR3 DNA reads TGTGCCACCCTATCAACTAATGAAAAACTGTTTTTT.

The V call is TRBV5-1, the J call TRBJ2-7, with a weak D call TRBD2 (5 bases). V shed 3 bases and J shed 4 bases, with 11 bases lying between them. This CDR3 is 13 amino acids long. Looked up from germline, CDR1 is SGHRS and CDR2 is YFSETQ. CDR3 protein: CASSSEEGYEQYF. In DNA, the CDR3 is TGCGCCAGCAGCTCGGAAGAGGGATACGAGCAGTACTTC.

This sequence joins TRBV19 and TRBJ2-2, with 13 bases that match TRBD2. The germline V gene encodes CDR1 LNHDA and CDR2 SQIVND (reference sequence). This CDR3 is built from 17 residues. J gave up 7 bases and V 10 bases, and 15 bases lay outside the gene matches. The CDR3 loop reads CATSDLGLAGEHGELFF. CDR3 nucleotide sequence: TGTGCCACCAGTGATCTTGGACTAGCGGGAGAGCACGGGGAGCTGTTTTTT.

This rearrangement joins TRBV12-3 or TRBV12-4 to TRBJ1-3; no definite D call. The germline V and J ends were trimmed by 5 bases and 5 bases, with 16 bases remaining between them. CDR3 length equals 15 residues. In DNA form, the CDR3 reads TGTGCCAGCAGTCTGCCGCGGGGTTTTAGAAACACCATATATTTT. As protein: CASSLPRGFRNTIYF.

This clonotype was seen more than once but under ten times. The rearrangement joins TRBV7-9 to TRBJ1-1, with a tentative D call TRBD1 (5 bases). CDR1 SEHNR and CDR2 FQNEAQ come from the germline V gene (reference sequence). The CDR3 covers 13 residues. Deletions cut 5 bases from V and 5 bases from J, with 12 bases between. The CDR3 bases are TGTGCCAGCAGCCGGGACCCGGGGACTGAAGCTTTCTTT. Protein sequence: CASSRDPGTEAFF.

The chain has TRBV7-6 and TRBJ1-3, with 7 bases aligning to TRBD1. CDR3 size: 18 residues. Germline V gene sequence: CDR1 SGHVS, CDR2 FNYEAQ. J was trimmed by 0 bases and V by 5 bases; bases with no gene match: 13. The CDR3 coding sequence is TGTGCCAGCAGCAAACCGGGACAGCTAACCGTCTCTGGAAACACCATATATTTT. It codes for CASSKPGQLTVSGNTIYF.

This chain links TRBV29-1 with TRBJ2-3; 8 bases are shared with TRBD2. This CDR3 is 16 amino acids long. V gave up 5 bases and J gave up 2 bases; unmatched junction bases: 12. From germline, CDR1 is SQVTM and CDR2 ANQGSEA. In nucleotides, the CDR3 is TGCAGCGTTAGCCCTCTTAGCGGGGCGCCCACAGATACGCAGTATTTT. This gives the protein CSVSPLSGAPTDTQYF.

This clonotype was found many times. The J gene is TRBJ2-5, the V gene TRBV11-1; D is ambiguous. CDR3 size: 14 residues. In germline, CDR1 is SGHAT, CDR2 FQDESV (reference sequence). Trimming left V 4 bases short and J 2 bases short, with 11 bases between. The CDR3 reads CASSSWTDQETQYF. The CDR3 DNA sequence: TGTGCCAGCAGCTCGTGGACGGATCAAGAGACCCAGTACTTC.